This TCR beta chain was found in a study of radiotherapy plus CTLA-4 blockade in lung cancer. From germline, CDR1 is SGHTS and CDR2 YDEGEE. Trimming removed 6 bases at V and 2 bases at J, with 12 bases between. The CDR3 loop spans 13 amino acids. Produced via immunoSEQ multiplex PCR; TCRdb's table is partial and in-frame only. The sample lists 86,000 or so clones; around 79% were seen once. Treatment of patients with chemo-refractory metastatic non-small-cell lung cancer consisted of focal radiation plus CTLA-4 blockade with ipilimumab. The clonotype originates from a human donor with non-small cell lung cancer who had a partial response to radiotherapy plus ipilimumab. Some clones in this sample may be carry-over from other donors' samples. Specimen: peripheral blood, collected from a patient treated with radiotherapy plus ipilimumab. This chain uses TRBV5-8 with TRBJ2-7; tentatively, D is TRBD2 (5 bases). The CDR3 sequence is CASNLPGTYEQYF. For the CDR3, the DNA is TGTGCCAGCAATCTTCCGGGAACCTACGAGCAGTACTTC.